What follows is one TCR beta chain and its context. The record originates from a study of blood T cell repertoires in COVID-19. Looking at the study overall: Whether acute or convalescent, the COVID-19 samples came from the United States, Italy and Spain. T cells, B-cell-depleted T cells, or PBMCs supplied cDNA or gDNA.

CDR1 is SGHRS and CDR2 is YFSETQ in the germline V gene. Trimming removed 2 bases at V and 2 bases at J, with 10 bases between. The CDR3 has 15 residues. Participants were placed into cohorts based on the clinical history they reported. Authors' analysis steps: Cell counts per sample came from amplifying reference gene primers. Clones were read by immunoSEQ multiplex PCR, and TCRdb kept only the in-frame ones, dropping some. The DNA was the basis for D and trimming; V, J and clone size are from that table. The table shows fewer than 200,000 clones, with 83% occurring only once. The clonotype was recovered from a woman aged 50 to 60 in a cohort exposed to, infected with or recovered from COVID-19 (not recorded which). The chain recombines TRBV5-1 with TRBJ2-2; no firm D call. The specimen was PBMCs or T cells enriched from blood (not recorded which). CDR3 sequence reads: CASSLIPTNTGELFF. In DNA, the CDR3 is TGCGCCAGCAGCTTAATTCCAACTAACACCGGGGAGCTGTTTTTT.